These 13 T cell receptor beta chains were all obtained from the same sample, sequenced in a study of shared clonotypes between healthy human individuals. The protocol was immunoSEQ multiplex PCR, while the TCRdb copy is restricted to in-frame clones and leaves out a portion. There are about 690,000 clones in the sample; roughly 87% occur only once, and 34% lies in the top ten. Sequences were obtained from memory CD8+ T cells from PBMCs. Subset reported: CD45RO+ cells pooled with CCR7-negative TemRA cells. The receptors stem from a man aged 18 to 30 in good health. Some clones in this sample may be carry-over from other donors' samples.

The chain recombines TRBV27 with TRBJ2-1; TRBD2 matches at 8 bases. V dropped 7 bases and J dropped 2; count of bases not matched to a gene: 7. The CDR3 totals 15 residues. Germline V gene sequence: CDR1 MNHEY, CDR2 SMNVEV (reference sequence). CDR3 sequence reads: CASTPGTRPYNEQFF. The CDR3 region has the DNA TGTGCCAGCACGCCCGGGACTAGGCCCTACAATGAGCAGTTCTTC.

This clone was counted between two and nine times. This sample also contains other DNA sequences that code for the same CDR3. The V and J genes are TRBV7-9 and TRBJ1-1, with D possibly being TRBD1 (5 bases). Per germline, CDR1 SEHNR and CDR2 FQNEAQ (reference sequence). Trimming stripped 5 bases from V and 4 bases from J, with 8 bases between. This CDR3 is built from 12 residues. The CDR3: CASSLGATEAFF. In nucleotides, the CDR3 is TGTGCCAGCAGCCTTGGGGCCACTGAAGCTTTCTTT.

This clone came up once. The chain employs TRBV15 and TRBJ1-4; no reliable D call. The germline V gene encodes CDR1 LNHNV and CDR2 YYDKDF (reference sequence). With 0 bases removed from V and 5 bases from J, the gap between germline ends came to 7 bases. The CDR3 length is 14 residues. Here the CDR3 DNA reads TGTGCCACCAGCAGAGATCGTCGAAATGAAAAACTGTTTTTT. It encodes CATSRDRRNEKLFF.

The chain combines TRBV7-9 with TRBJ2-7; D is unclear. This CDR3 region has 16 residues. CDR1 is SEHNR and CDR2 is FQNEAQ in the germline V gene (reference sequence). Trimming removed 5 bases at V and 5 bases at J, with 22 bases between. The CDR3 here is CASSARQGTLEDEQYF. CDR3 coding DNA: TGTGCCAGCAGCGCAAGACAAGGTACCCTAGAGGACGAGCAGTACTTC.

CDR3 region: CASSSPPGQETQYF. The CDR3 region has the DNA TGTGCCAGCAGTTCCCCCCCGGGCCAAGAGACCCAGTACTTC. The J gene is TRBJ2-5, the V gene TRBV28; D is ambiguous. V was trimmed by 4 bases and J by 1 base, leaving 10 bases between them. Per germline, CDR1 MDHEN and CDR2 SYDVKM. The CDR3 is 14 residues long.

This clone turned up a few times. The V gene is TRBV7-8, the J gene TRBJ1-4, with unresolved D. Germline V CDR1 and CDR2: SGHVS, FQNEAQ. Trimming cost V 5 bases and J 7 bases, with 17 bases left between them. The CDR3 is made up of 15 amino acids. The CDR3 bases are TGTGCCAGCAGCCCCCTGGGAGGGTTAGGTGAAAAACTGTTTTTT. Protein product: CASSPLGGLGEKLFF.

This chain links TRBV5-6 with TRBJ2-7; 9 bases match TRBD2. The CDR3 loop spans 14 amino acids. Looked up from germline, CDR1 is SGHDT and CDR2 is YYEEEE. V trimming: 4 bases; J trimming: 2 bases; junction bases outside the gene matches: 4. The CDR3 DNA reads TGTGCCAGCAGCCCCGGCGGGGGGGCCTACGAGCAGTACTTC. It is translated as CASSPGGGAYEQYF. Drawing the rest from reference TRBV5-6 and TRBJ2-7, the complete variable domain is DAGVTQSPTHLIKTRGQQVTLRCSPKSGHDTVSWYQQALGQGPQFIFQYYEEEERQRGNFPDRFSGHQFPNYSSELNVNALLLGDSALYLCASSPGGGAYEQYFGPGTRLTVT.

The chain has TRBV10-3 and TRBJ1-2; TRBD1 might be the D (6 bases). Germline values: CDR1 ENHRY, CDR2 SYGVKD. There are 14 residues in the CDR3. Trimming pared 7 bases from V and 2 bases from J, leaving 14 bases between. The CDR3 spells CAITSGGGNYGYTF. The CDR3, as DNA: TGTGCCATCACCTCGGGAGGGGGAAACTATGGCTACACCTTC.

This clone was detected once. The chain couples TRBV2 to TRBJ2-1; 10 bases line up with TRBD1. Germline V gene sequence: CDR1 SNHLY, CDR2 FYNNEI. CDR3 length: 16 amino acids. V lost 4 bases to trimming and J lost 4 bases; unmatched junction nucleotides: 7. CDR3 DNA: TGTGCCAGCAGTGGGGTCGCGGGACAGGGGTACAATGAGCAGTTCTTC. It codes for CASSGVAGQGYNEQFF.

The CDR3 nucleotides are TGTGCCAGCAGTTTATTACGGGGTGGGATTTCACCCCTCCACTTT. This encodes CASSLLRGGISPLHF. The chain links TRBV28 to TRBJ1-6, with D unresolved. The CDR3 is 15 residues long. Germline loops: CDR1 MDHEN, CDR2 SYDVKM. The V end lost 1 base, the J end lost 9 bases, and 13 bases lay between the germline ends.

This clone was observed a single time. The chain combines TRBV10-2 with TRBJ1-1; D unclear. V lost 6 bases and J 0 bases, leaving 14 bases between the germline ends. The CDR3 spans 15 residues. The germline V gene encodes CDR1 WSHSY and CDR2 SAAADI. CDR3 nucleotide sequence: TGCGCCAGCAGAGAAGGTCGAGGGTTGAACACTGAAGCTTTCTTT. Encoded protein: CASREGRGLNTEAFF.

CDR3 DNA: TGTGCCAGCAGCGCGGGGGGCCCCCCTCCGGGAGAGCAGTACTTC. Residues: CASSAGGPPPGEQYF. The chain combines TRBV9 with TRBJ2-7; D might be TRBD2 (7 bases). The ends were cut back, 3 bases at V and 7 bases at J, with 20 bases in the middle. Germline CDR1 is SGDLS and CDR2 is YYNGEE. This CDR3 is built from 15 residues.

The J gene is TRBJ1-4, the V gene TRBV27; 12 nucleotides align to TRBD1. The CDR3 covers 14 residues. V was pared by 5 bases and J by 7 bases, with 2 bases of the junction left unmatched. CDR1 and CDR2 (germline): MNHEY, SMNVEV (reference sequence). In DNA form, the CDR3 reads TGTGCCAGCAGTGAGGGACAGGGGGCTGAAAAACTGTTTTTT. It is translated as CASSEGQGAEKLFF.